This T cell receptor (beta chain) was identified in a study of shared clonotypes between healthy human individuals. Trimming shortened V by 6 bases and J by 13 bases, and 16 bases separated the two germline ends. Germline V gene data show CDR1 as SGHTA and CDR2 as FQGNSA. CDR3 length: 12 residues. Assay: immunoSEQ multiplex PCR; the TCRdb copy retains only in-frame clones and omits some. This table has approximately 1.5 million clones, around 98.5% appearing once. This clonotype was obtained from a young man in good health. The sample consisted of naive CD4+ T cells sorted from blood. Subset reported: CD45RA+ positively selected. The chain links TRBV7-2 to TRBJ1-5; TRBD1 might be the D (5 bases). Here the CDR3 reads CASSPAPGRQHF. CDR3 DNA sequence: TGTGCCAGCAGTCCTGCTCCGGGACGGCAGCATTTT.